This TCR beta chain was sequenced in a study of metastatic and nonmetastatic thyroid tumors. TCRdb re-processed the PCR reads through MiXCR. The sample holds approximately 70,000 clones; 4% to 4.5% are singletons and the top ten take under 25%. Ten or more counts support this clone. The entire patient cohort was treatment-naive prior to thyroid surgery. This CDR3 comprises 16 residues. Germline CDR1 is ENHRY and CDR2 is SYGVKD. V dropped 2 bases and J dropped 7; count of bases not matched to a gene: 8. The receptor was derived from a female donor with papillary thyroid cancer or a benign thyroid nodule (not recorded which). Some clones in this sample may be carry-over from other donors' samples. V gene TRBV10-3 combines with J gene TRBJ2-1; 10 bases agree with TRBD2. The specimen was blood. CDR3: CAISEHVASGRNEQFF. In nucleotides, the CDR3 is TGTGCCATCAGTGAGCATGTGGCTAGCGGGAGAAATGAGCAGTTCTTC.